This entry lists 21 T cell receptor beta chains sequenced from one sample in a study of blood T cell repertoires in COVID-19. Repertoires were generated with immunoSEQ multiplex PCR, while TCRdb's copy carries only in-frame clones and drops some. The repertoire includes about 150,000 clones, roughly four fifths of them detected once, and less than 3.5% sits in the top ten. Source material: peripheral blood. Receptors were obtained from a woman of 80 years or more with COVID-19, enrolled during active disease.

V gene TRBV18 combines with J gene TRBJ2-4, with 9 bases lining up with TRBD2. The CDR3 contains 15 residues. Germline lookup yields CDR1 KGHSH and CDR2 LQKENI. J lost 4 bases, V lost 3 bases, and 4 bases had no gene match. The CDR3 region is CASSPASGTKNIQYF. CDR3 DNA: TGTGCCAGCTCACCGGCTAGCGGGACTAAAAACATTCAGTACTTC. Full variable domain (outside the CDR3, taken from reference TRBV18 and TRBJ2-4): NAGVMQNPRHLVRRRGQEARLRCSPMKGHSHVYWYRQLPEEGLKFMVYLQKENIIDESGMPKERFSAEFPKEGPSILRIQQVVRGDSAAYFCASSPASGTKNIQYFGAGTRLSVL.

The V gene is TRBV19, the J gene TRBJ2-7; 8 bases are a match to TRBD1. Trimming took 9 bases from V and 3 from J; bases not matched to a gene: 13. The CDR3 is 15 residues long. Germline CDR1 reads LNHDA; CDR2 reads SQIVND (reference sequence). The CDR3 DNA sequence: TGTGCCAGGAACAGGGGGACTCTGAGATACTACGAGCAGTACTTC. This translates into CARNRGTLRYYEQYF. The whole variable domain, remainder taken from reference TRBV19 and TRBJ2-7, is DGGITQSPKYLFRKEGQNVTLSCEQNLNHDAMYWYRQDPGQGLRLIYYSQIVNDFQKGDIAEGYSVSREKKESFPLTVTSAQKNPTAFYLCARNRGTLRYYEQYFGPGTRLTVT.

Comment on this clone: One end of the junction does not line up with germline, which may come from a read error. V and J are TRBV2 and TRBJ2-7; 9 nucleotides line up with TRBD2. CDR1 is SNHLY and CDR2 is FYNNEI in the germline V gene. The CDR3 spans 13 residues. For the CDR3, the DNA is TGTGCCAGCAGTGAATCTATAAGCGGGAGGATCTCTTTC. It is translated as CASSESISGRISF.

The V call is TRBV6-4, the J call TRBJ2-5; 9 bases are shared with TRBD2. J lost 7 bases, V lost 0 bases, and 6 bases had no gene match. Germline CDR1 MRHNA, CDR2 SNTAGT. The CDR3 covers 15 residues. As DNA, the CDR3 is TGTGCCAGCAGTGACTCGTACGGCGGGGGGGGGACCCAGTACTTC. This translates into CASSDSYGGGGTQYF.

The rearrangement joins TRBV6-2 or TRBV6-3 to TRBJ2-7; tentative D call: TRBD2 (6 bases). With 0 bases removed from V and 3 bases from J, the gap between germline ends came to 12 bases. Looked up from germline, CDR1 is MNHEY and CDR2 is SVGEGT. The CDR3 length is 15 residues. The CDR3 DNA reads as TGTGCCAGCAGTTACTCTATAGCGGAATACTACGAGCAGTACTTC. This codes for CASSYSIAEYYEQYF.

The CDR3 loop is CASSRRQRSYEQYF. The CDR3 DNA sequence: TGTGCCAGCAGCCGCCGACAGCGTTCCTACGAGCAGTACTTC. The V gene is TRBV7-2, the J gene TRBJ2-7; D possibly corresponds to TRBD1 (5 bases). The V gene lost 5 bases and the J gene lost 1 base, with 12 bases spanning the gap. CDR1 and CDR2 from the germline V gene are SGHTA and FQGNSA. The CDR3 has 14 amino acids.

CDR3: CAWRLAGGDETQYF. CDR3 in DNA: TGTGCCTGGAGACTAGCGGGAGGGGATGAGACCCAGTACTTC. V is TRBV30 and J is TRBJ2-5, with TRBD2 matching over 13 bases. This CDR3 has 14 residues. J was trimmed by 5 bases and V by 3 bases; bases with no gene match: 3. Germline CDR1 GTSNPN, CDR2 SVGIG (reference sequence).

The chain uses TRBV10-3 and TRBJ2-3; 8 bases map to TRBD2. The germline CDR1 and CDR2 sequences are ENHRY and SYGVKD. CDR3 length equals 15 residues. The V and J ends lost 5 bases and 3 bases, in that order; junction bases with no gene match: 7. The CDR3 sequence is CAISPSGSSTDTQYF. The CDR3 DNA reads TGTGCCATCAGTCCCAGCGGGAGTTCTACAGATACGCAGTATTTT.

V and J are TRBV18 and TRBJ1-6, with D perhaps TRBD1 (5 bases). Germline values: CDR1 KGHSH, CDR2 LQKENI. The CDR3 length is 15 residues. V was clipped by 0 bases and J by 9 bases, with 12 bases between them. CDR3 sequence reads: CASSPPLGGSSPLHF. The CDR3 DNA is TGTGCCAGCTCACCACCGTTGGGGGGTAGTTCACCCCTCCACTTT.

The chain links TRBV27 to TRBJ2-3; D is ambiguous. The CDR3 runs to 14 residues. V lost 3 bases to trimming and J lost 0 bases, with 7 bases between them. Germline V gene data show CDR1 as MNHEY and CDR2 as SMNVEV (reference sequence). In DNA form, the CDR3 reads TGTGCCAGCAGTTTCGTCTTTAGCACAGATACGCAGTATTTT. It codes for CASSFVFSTDTQYF.

The V gene is TRBV19, the J gene TRBJ2-5, with D perhaps TRBD2 (6 bases). There are 16 residues in the CDR3. The germline gives CDR1 LNHDA, CDR2 SQIVND (reference sequence). V lost 4 bases and J 9 bases, leaving 24 bases between the germline ends. Here the CDR3 DNA reads TGTGCCAGTAGTAGCCGAGAGGGGCATGTTGGAGGGTCCCAGTACTTC. This encodes CASSSREGHVGGSQYF. Supplemented by reference TRBV19 and TRBJ2-5, the full variable domain reads DGGITQSPKYLFRKEGQNVTLSCEQNLNHDAMYWYRQDPGQGLRLIYYSQIVNDFQKGDIAEGYSVSREKKESFPLTVTSAQKNPTAFYLCASSSREGHVGGSQYFGPGTRLLVL.

The chain combines TRBV18 with TRBJ2-3, with unresolved D. Germline-derived CDR1 and CDR2 are KGHSH and LQKENI. V lost 5 bases to trimming and J lost 1 base, with 4 bases between them. The CDR3 has 12 residues. Here the CDR3 reads CASSSGTDTQYF. CDR3 nucleotides: TGTGCCAGCTCATCGGGCACAGATACGCAGTATTTT.

CDR3 sequence: CASSLWGRREKLFF. The CDR3 coding sequence is TGTGCCAGCAGTTTATGGGGGAGGCGAGAAAAACTGTTTTTT. V is TRBV28 and J is TRBJ1-4; D gene ambiguous. V shed 0 bases and J shed 8 bases, with 10 bases lying between them. The CDR3 sequence is 14 residues long. Germline values: CDR1 MDHEN, CDR2 SYDVKM. Based on the CDR3 plus reference TRBV28 and TRBJ1-4, the full variable domain is DVKVTQSSRYLVKRTGEKVFLECVQDMDHENMFWYRQDPGLGLRLIYFSYDVKMKEKGDIPEGYSVSREKKERFSLILESASTNQTSMYLCASSLWGRREKLFFGSGTQLSVL.

The chain couples TRBV2 to TRBJ2-3; 7 nucleotides line up with TRBD1. Trimming removed 5 bases from V and 2 bases from J; junction bases left unmatched: 4. The CDR3 contains 14 residues. Germline CDR1 SNHLY, CDR2 FYNNEI. This CDR3 is CASSLQGSTDTQYF. CDR3 nucleotide sequence: TGTGCCAGCAGTTTACAGGGGTCCACAGATACGCAGTATTTT.

The chain carries TRBV27 and TRBJ2-7; D is unresolved. This CDR3 comprises 13 residues. Germline-derived CDR1 and CDR2 are MNHEY and SMNVEV (reference sequence). V was cut by 3 bases and J by 2 bases, with 8 bases left in between. In DNA, the CDR3 is TGTGCCAGCAGTTTCTTACAGCCCTACGAGCAGTACTTC. Translation: CASSFLQPYEQYF.

V and J are TRBV4-2 and TRBJ1-1; TRBD1 is a possible D gene (5 bases). The CDR3 runs 14 residues. Germline V gene lookup returns CDR1 LGHNA and CDR2 YNFKEQ. V dropped 3 bases and J dropped 5 bases, with 13 bases sitting between them. CDR3 DNA sequence: TGTGCCAGCAGCCAGGCCTGGGGGGAGACTGAAGCTTTCTTT. It yields the protein CASSQAWGETEAFF.

V usage is TRBV5-1 and J usage is TRBJ2-7; no clear D. Trimming removed 4 bases at V and 0 bases at J, with 8 bases between. Germline lookup yields CDR1 SGHRS and CDR2 YFSETQ. The CDR3 extends over 13 amino acids. This CDR3 is CASSAVDSYEQYF. CDR3 nucleotides: TGCGCCAGCAGCGCCGTAGACTCCTACGAGCAGTACTTC.

This clone was counted ten times or more. The chain has TRBV19 and TRBJ2-1; TRBD2 might be the D (6 bases). V lost 6 bases, J lost 4 bases, and 16 bases lay in between. The germline V gene encodes CDR1 LNHDA and CDR2 SQIVND (reference sequence). The CDR3 totals 15 residues. The CDR3 nucleotides are TGTGCCAGTAGCCGAGCGGGCCAAAGTTACAATGAGCAGTTCTTC. Its protein product is CASSRAGQSYNEQFF.

The rearrangement links TRBV30 to TRBJ1-2; D remains ambiguous. V was pared by 1 base and J by 3 bases, with 6 bases between. This CDR3 spans 12 amino acids. Germline V gene sequence: CDR1 GTSNPN, CDR2 SVGIG (reference sequence). CDR3 nucleotide sequence: TGTGCCTGGAGTGGAGTAGACTATGGCTACACCTTC. It encodes CAWSGVDYGYTF.

This chain uses TRBV27 with TRBJ2-7; no clear D gene. The CDR3 loop spans 14 amino acids. Per germline, CDR1 MNHEY and CDR2 SMNVEV (reference sequence). Trimming shortened V by 3 bases and J by 4 bases, and 13 bases separated the two germline ends. The DNA of the CDR3 is TGTGCCAGCAGTTTTGCGTTGGAGAATTACGAGCAGTACTTC. Amino acids: CASSFALENYEQYF.

V gene TRBV11-2 combines with J gene TRBJ2-5, with D perhaps TRBD2 (5 bases). The CDR3 loop spans 17 amino acids. The V and J ends lost 2 bases and 1 base respectively, with 17 bases between them. Germline CDR1 SGHAT, CDR2 FQNNGV. DNA of the CDR3: TGTGCCAGCAGCTTAAAAGGCCAGCGGACCTTCCAAGAGACCCAGTACTTC. Its translation is CASSLKGQRTFQETQYF.